Listed here are 32 T cell receptor beta chains from one sample, sequenced in a study of post-analysis software for immune sequencing data. General study findings and limits: In patients, roughly 5 TRBV segments were more frequent than in controls, with TRBV5-6, TRBV5-1 and TRBV20-1 among them.

Unique molecular identifiers were carried by the TCR beta cDNA libraries. Via MiXCR, TCRdb re-called the PCR reads, giving one row per CDR3 protein. The repertoire consists of about 540,000 distinct CDR3 sequences, with under 40% occurring once and the leading ten covering roughly 6%. Their antigens remain unidentified. Sequencing input: blood. The source is a girl between 2 and 17 years old with multiple sclerosis.

This rearrangement joins TRBV12-3 or TRBV12-4 to TRBJ1-1, with a tentative D call TRBD1 (6 bases). V dropped 10 bases and J dropped 1 base, with 13 bases sitting between them. The CDR3 extends over 13 amino acids. This CDR3 is CAIPRGQNTEAFF. The CDR3 region has the DNA TGTGCCATCCCCAGGGGTCAGAACACTGAAGCTTTCTTT.

The V call is TRBV6-6, the J call TRBJ1-1, with D unresolved. This CDR3 contains 15 residues. The germline CDR1 and CDR2 sequences are MNHNY and SVGAGI (reference sequence). V was cut by 6 bases and J by 0 bases, with 14 bases left in between. The CDR3 DNA sequence: TGTGCCAGCAGACACTCTGACCTGATGAACACTGAAGCTTTCTTT. It is translated as CASRHSDLMNTEAFF.

CDR3 bases: TGTGCCAGCAGTGACCTGGGAGGGGGGAACACCAATGAGCAGTTCTTC. Protein product: CASSDLGGGNTNEQFF. The chain joins TRBV2 to TRBJ2-1; D is possibly TRBD2 (7 bases). The CDR3 covers 16 residues. Deletions cut 3 bases from V and 6 bases from J, with 18 bases between. In germline, CDR1 is SNHLY, CDR2 FYNNEI.

The chain uses TRBV10-3 and TRBJ1-2, with 11 bases aligning to TRBD1. Unmatched junction bases numbered 6, after V lost 5 bases and J lost 7 bases. Looked up from germline, CDR1 is ENHRY and CDR2 is SYGVKD. CDR3 length equals 14 residues. The CDR3 DNA follows: TGTGCCATCAGTCCGGACAGGGGGCAGGCTGGCTACACCTTC. Translated, it gives CAISPDRGQAGYTF.

The chain joins TRBV15 to TRBJ1-5; D gene uncertain. This CDR3 spans 15 amino acids. V gave up 1 base and J gave up 4 bases, with 11 bases separating them. Germline V gives CDR1 LNHNV, CDR2 YYDKDF (reference sequence). The CDR3, as DNA: TGTGCCACCAGCAGAGTTGACACCGGGAATCAGCCCCAGCATTTT. It is translated as CATSRVDTGNQPQHF. Variable domain in full (rest from reference TRBV15 and TRBJ1-5): DAMVIQNPRYQVTQFGKPVTLSCSQTLNHNVMYWYQQKSSQAPKLLFHYYDKDFNNEADTPDNFQSRRPNTSFCFLDIRSPGLGDTAMYLCATSRVDTGNQPQHFGDGTRLSIL.

In this sample, this clonotype turned up a few times. J is TRBJ2-1 and V is TRBV7-3; 10 bases match TRBD2. This CDR3 spans 16 amino acids. CDR1 and CDR2 from the germline V gene are SGHTA and FQGTGA. V was pared by 4 bases and J by 4 bases, with 7 bases of the junction left unmatched. In DNA, the CDR3 is TGTGCCAGCAGCTCCACCCTACTAGCGGGGTACAATGAGCAGTTCTTC. Translated: CASSSTLLAGYNEQFF.

The chain has TRBV27 and TRBJ1-4; D not certain. This CDR3 spans 13 amino acids. The V gene's germline CDR1 is MNHEY and CDR2 SMNVEV (reference sequence). Trimming took 2 bases from V and 7 from J, leaving 8 bases between them. The CDR3 DNA reads as TGTGCCAGCAGTTTACGGGTCACTGAAAAACTGTTTTTT. This sequence encodes CASSLRVTEKLFF.

This clonotype has just a few counts. The chain joins TRBV20-1 to TRBJ2-7; TRBD1 matches 9 bases. CDR3 length: 16 amino acids. Germline loops: CDR1 DFQATT, CDR2 SNEGSKA (reference sequence). V shed 1 base, J shed 3 bases, and the junction held 10 bases outside the gene matches. CDR3 in DNA: TGCAGTGCTAGAGCGTACCGGGACAGGGCGCTCTACGAGCAGTACTTC. It codes for CSARAYRDRALYEQYF.

The chain employs TRBV7-9 and TRBJ2-1; 8 bases fit TRBD2. The CDR3 is 12 residues long. Losses at the gene ends were 5 bases for V and 8 bases for J; bases not matched to a gene: 2. Germline V gives CDR1 SEHNR, CDR2 FQNEAQ (reference sequence). This CDR3 is CASSPGGDEQFF. DNA of the CDR3: TGTGCCAGCAGCCCCGGGGGGGATGAGCAGTTCTTC.

The chain uses TRBV7-3 and TRBJ2-5; 9 positions match TRBD1. The trim removed 5 bases at V and 5 bases at J, leaving 9 bases unmatched. The germline V gene encodes CDR1 SGHTA and CDR2 FQGTGA. The CDR3 sequence is 15 residues long. In nucleotides, the CDR3 is TGTGCCAGCAGCGCGGGACAGGGTAGGGAGGAGACCCAGTACTTC. This encodes CASSAGQGREETQYF.

The rearrangement joins TRBV29-1 to TRBJ2-5; TRBD1 matches 9 bases. The CDR3 runs 14 residues. After removal of 4 bases from V and 5 bases from J, the junction contained 8 bases not matched to a gene. CDR1 SQVTM and CDR2 ANQGSEA come from the germline V gene. The CDR3 loop reads CSVARDRDGETQYF. The CDR3 nucleotides are TGCAGCGTTGCCCGGGACAGGGATGGGGAGACCCAGTACTTC.

J is TRBJ2-1 and V is TRBV5-1, with 7 bases aligning to TRBD1. Germline CDR1 SGHRS, CDR2 YFSETQ. Germline trimming cut 4 bases from V and 5 bases from J; bases unmatched to any gene: 9. CDR3 length: 15 amino acids. The CDR3 DNA follows: TGCGCCAGCAGCGCAAACCCCGGGACAGACAATGAGCAGTTCTTC. Translation gives CASSANPGTDNEQFF.

In this sample, this clonotype turned up once. V gene TRBV10-3 combines with J gene TRBJ2-3; D gene unclear. V was shortened by 10 bases and J by 2 bases, with 16 bases between the two germline ends. Per germline, CDR1 ENHRY and CDR2 SYGVKD. The length of the CDR3 is 14 residues. In nucleotides, the CDR3 is TGTGCCACCAAGAGGCAGACGACCACAGATACGCAGTATTTT. Its translation is CATKRQTTTDTQYF.

This clonotype was found once. This chain connects TRBV20-1 to TRBJ1-4; D gene ambiguous. The CDR3 has 18 amino acids. Germline CDR1 is DFQATT and CDR2 is SNEGSKA (reference sequence). Trimming left V 5 bases short and J 5 bases short, with 27 bases between. CDR3 amino acids: CSAYLRSQDGWWNEKLFF. In nucleotides, the CDR3 is TGCAGTGCTTACCTACGGAGTCAGGATGGGTGGTGGAATGAAAAACTGTTTTTT.

This chain joins TRBV5-6 and TRBJ2-3; the match to TRBD2 covers 15 bases. The ends lost 1 base at V and 4 bases at J; junction bases unmatched: 4. This CDR3 region has 17 residues. Germline CDR1 is SGHDT and CDR2 is YYEEEE. CDR3 coding DNA: TGTGCCAGCAGCTTGCCGGGACTAGCGGGGGGCGCAGATACGCAGTATTTT. The encoded protein is CASSLPGLAGGADTQYF.

V usage is TRBV5-6 and J usage is TRBJ2-2; maybe TRBD1 (5 bases). The CDR3 has 14 residues. The V end lost 6 bases, the J end lost 4 bases, and 13 bases lay between the germline ends. Per germline, CDR1 SGHDT and CDR2 YYEEEE. The chain's CDR3 is CASTRVGSTGELFF. CDR3 DNA sequence: TGTGCCAGCACCAGGGTTGGGTCCACCGGGGAGCTGTTTTTT. Full variable domain (rest looked up from reference TRBV5-6 and TRBJ2-2): DAGVTQSPTHLIKTRGQQVTLRCSPKSGHDTVSWYQQALGQGPQFIFQYYEEEERQRGNFPDRFSGHQFPNYSSELNVNALLLGDSALYLCASTRVGSTGELFFGEGSRLTVL.

The chain carries TRBV20-1 and TRBJ1-5, with TRBD1 matching over 12 bases. Trimming cost V 6 bases and J 6 bases; bases outside gene matches: 18. This CDR3 has 18 residues. Germline V CDR1 and CDR2: DFQATT, SNEGSKA (reference sequence). CDR3 DNA sequence: TGCAGTGCCCAGGAGGGGACAGGGGGCGAGTTTGGGGGTCAGCCCCAGCATTTT. It is translated as CSAQEGTGGEFGGQPQHF.

A word on this clonotype: This may be a read error: a much more frequent sequence differs by one nucleotide. The V and J genes are TRBV11-2 and TRBJ2-1; D gene unclear. The V and J ends lost 2 bases and 5 bases respectively, with 13 bases between them. The CDR3 length is 15 residues. Germline CDR1 and CDR2: SGHAT and FQNNGV. The CDR3 DNA sequence: TGTGCCAGCAGCTTAACGGCTTTGACCCACAATGAGCAGTTCTTC. This encodes CASSLTALTHNEQFF. The full variable domain, its missing parts supplied by reference TRBV11-2 and TRBJ2-1, is EAGVAQSPRYKIIEKRQSVAFWCNPISGHATLYWYQQILGQGPKLLIQFQNNGVVDDSQLPKDRFSAERLKGVDSTLKIQPAKLEDSAVYLCASSLTALTHNEQFFGPGTRLTVL.

The table lists this clonotype with a few counts. The chain couples TRBV7-9 to TRBJ2-5; the D is unclear. The end of the DNA aligns better with TRBJ2-7, so the J call may be wrong. CDR1 SEHNR and CDR2 FQNEAQ come from the germline V gene (reference sequence). The CDR3 runs to 13 residues. The DNA of the CDR3 is TGTGCCAGCAGCCCGTCAGAGGACTACGAGCAGTACTTC. Translated, it gives CASSPSEDYEQYF.

In its sample, this clonotype was seen a few times. The CDR3 sequence: CASSALLAGAATDTQYF. CDR3 nucleotide sequence: TGTGCCAGCAGTGCCCTCCTAGCGGGGGCCGCTACAGATACGCAGTATTTT. The chain carries TRBV6-1 and TRBJ2-3, with 10 positions matching TRBD2. The CDR3 consists of 17 residues. From germline, CDR1 is MNHNS and CDR2 SASEGT. The junction had 10 bases not matched to a gene; V was cut back by 4 bases and J by 3 bases.

This clonotype was counted between two and nine times. The V gene is TRBV5-1, the J gene TRBJ1-2, with D unclear. The CDR3 spans 16 residues. Trimming took 0 bases from V and 3 from J, leaving 15 bases between them. Germline assignment: CDR1 SGHRS and CDR2 YFSETQ. CDR3: CASSLGLEIWDYGYTF. CDR3 nucleotide sequence: TGCGCCAGCAGCTTGGGGCTCGAAATTTGGGACTATGGCTACACCTTC.

The chain uses TRBV18 and TRBJ2-1, with 7 bases fitting TRBD2. CDR1 is KGHSH, CDR2 LQKENI, per germline. The CDR3 length is 14 residues. The V and J ends lost 3 bases and 7 bases, in that order; junction bases with no gene match: 6. CDR3 residues: CASSPPGGWNEQFF. In nucleotides, the CDR3 is TGTGCCAGCTCACCGCCCGGGGGGTGGAATGAGCAGTTCTTC.

The CDR3 loop is CASSAFIGTEAFF. For the CDR3, the DNA is TGTGCCAGCAGTGCCTTCATTGGGACTGAAGCTTTCTTT. This chain uses TRBV6-5 with TRBJ1-1, with unresolved D. CDR1 is MNHEY and CDR2 is SVGAGI in the germline V gene. This CDR3 contains 13 residues. The V end lost 5 bases, the J end lost 5 bases, and 12 bases lay between the germline ends.

Concerning this clonotype: A single base separates this from a much larger clone, so it may be a read error. The chain combines TRBV7-2 with TRBJ2-1; 9 nucleotides match TRBD2. The tail of the sequence fits TRBJ2-7 better, so the J call may be wrong. This CDR3 contains 16 residues. Germline V gene lookup returns CDR1 SGHTA and CDR2 FQGNSA. The CDR3 here is CASSSTSGPDYNEQYF. The CDR3 DNA reads TGTGCCAGCAGCTCCACTAGCGGGCCGGACTACAATGAGCAGTACTTC.

The table lists this clonotype with many counts. The genes are TRBV7-8 and TRBJ2-7; weak D call: TRBD1 (6 bases). Germline loops: CDR1 SGHVS, CDR2 FQNEAQ. Trimming left V 5 bases short and J 3 bases short, with 17 bases between. The CDR3 is 15 residues long. This chain's CDR3 is CASSLRGWGHYEQYF. For the CDR3, the DNA is TGTGCCAGCAGCCTCAGGGGTTGGGGCCACTACGAGCAGTACTTC. The full variable domain, rest sourced from reference TRBV7-8 and TRBJ2-7, is GAGVSQSPRYKVAKRGQDVALRCDPISGHVSLFWYQQALGQGPEFLTYFQNEAQLDKSGLPSDRFFAERPEGSVSTLKIQRTQQEDSAVYLCASSLRGWGHYEQYFGPGTRLTVT.

The genes are TRBV20-1 and TRBJ2-5; 9 nucleotides match TRBD1. The V gene's germline CDR1 is DFQATT and CDR2 SNEGSKA (reference sequence). This CDR3 has 14 amino acids. CDR3 sequence (DNA): TGCAGGCTTCCACGGGACAGGGTACGCGAGACCCAGTACTTC. This encodes CRLPRDRVRETQYF.

This clonotype has just a few counts. J is TRBJ2-5 and V is TRBV7-2; the match to TRBD1 covers 9 bases. The germline CDR1 and CDR2 sequences are SGHTA and FQGNSA. V lost 4 bases to trimming and J lost 5 bases; unmatched junction nucleotides: 8. The CDR3 contains 15 residues. CDR3 in DNA: TGTGCCAGCAGCTCCCAGACAGGGACAGGGGAGACCCAGTACTTC. This gives the protein CASSSQTGTGETQYF.

The table lists this clonotype with a few counts. CDR3 sequence (DNA): TGTGCCAGCAGCCGCGCCTCTAGGAGTCAGGCGGGCGAGCAGTACTTC. The encoded protein is CASSRASRSQAGEQYF. This chain connects TRBV6-6 to TRBJ2-5; D might be TRBD2 (5 bases). The J call is uncertain, as TRBJ2-7 better fits the DNA end. CDR3 length equals 16 residues. Germline CDR1 reads MNHNY; CDR2 reads SVGAGI (reference sequence).

The genes are TRBV5-1 and TRBJ1-3, with 8 bases identical to TRBD1. The trim removed 2 bases at V and 0 bases at J, leaving 10 bases unmatched. CDR1 and CDR2 from the germline V gene are SGHRS and YFSETQ. CDR3 size: 18 residues. The DNA of the CDR3 is TGCGCCAGCAGCTTACTTCCGGGACAGGCTGTCTCTGGAAACACCATATATTTT. It specifies CASSLLPGQAVSGNTIYF.

This clonotype was recorded a few times. The chain is built from TRBV12-3 or TRBV12-4 and TRBJ2-4; unclear D gene. The CDR3 contains 16 residues. V was clipped by 3 bases and J by 0 bases, with 12 bases between them. CDR3 sequence (DNA): TGTGCCAGCAGTTTCCGCGCCGGGCTAGCCAAAAACATTCAGTACTTC. It is translated as CASSFRAGLAKNIQYF.

The table lists this clonotype with a few counts. The chain combines TRBV7-7 with TRBJ2-2, with 9 bases identical to TRBD2. The CDR3 has 16 residues. J was trimmed by 1 base and V by 11 bases; bases with no gene match: 11. Germline values: CDR1 SSHAT, CDR2 FNYEAQ (reference sequence). Here the CDR3 DNA reads TGTGCCCTCGACCGGCTAGCGGGGATGAACACCGGGGAGCTGTTTTTT. This codes for CALDRLAGMNTGELFF.

As DNA, the CDR3 is TGTGCCAGCAGCTTAAGAGTGCAGGGCACTAGCACAGATACGCAGTATTTT. This translates into CASSLRVQGTSTDTQYF. This sequence joins TRBV13 and TRBJ2-3; D perhaps matches TRBD1 (5 bases). Trimming left V 2 bases short and J 0 bases short, with 15 bases between. This CDR3 region has 17 residues. Germline CDR1 and CDR2: PRHDT and FYEKMQ (reference sequence).